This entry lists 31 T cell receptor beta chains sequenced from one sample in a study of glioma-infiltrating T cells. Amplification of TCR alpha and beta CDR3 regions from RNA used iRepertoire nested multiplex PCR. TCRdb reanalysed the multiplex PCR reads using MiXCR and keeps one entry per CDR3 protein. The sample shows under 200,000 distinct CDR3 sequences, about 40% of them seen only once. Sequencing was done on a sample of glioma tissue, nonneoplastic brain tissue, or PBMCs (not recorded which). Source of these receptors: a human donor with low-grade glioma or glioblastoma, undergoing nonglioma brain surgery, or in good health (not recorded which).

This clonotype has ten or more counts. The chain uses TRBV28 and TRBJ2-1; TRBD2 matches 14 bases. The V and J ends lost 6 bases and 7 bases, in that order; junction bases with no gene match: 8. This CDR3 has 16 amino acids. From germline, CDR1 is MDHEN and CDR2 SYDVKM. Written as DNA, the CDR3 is TGTGCCAGCAGGCCTCCGGGACTAGCGGGAGTAAATGAGCAGTTCTTC. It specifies CASRPPGLAGVNEQFF.

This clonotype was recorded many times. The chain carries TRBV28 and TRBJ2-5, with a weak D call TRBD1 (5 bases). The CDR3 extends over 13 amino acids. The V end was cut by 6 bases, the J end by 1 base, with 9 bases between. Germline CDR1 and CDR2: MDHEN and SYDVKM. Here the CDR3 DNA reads TGTGCCAGCAGAAGACAGATCCAAGAGACCCAGTACTTC. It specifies CASRRQIQETQYF. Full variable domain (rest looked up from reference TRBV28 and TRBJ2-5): DVKVTQSSRYLVKRTGEKVFLECVQDMDHENMFWYRQDPGLGLRLIYFSYDVKMKEKGDIPEGYSVSREKKERFSLILESASTNQTSMYLCASRRQIQETQYFGPGTRLLVL.

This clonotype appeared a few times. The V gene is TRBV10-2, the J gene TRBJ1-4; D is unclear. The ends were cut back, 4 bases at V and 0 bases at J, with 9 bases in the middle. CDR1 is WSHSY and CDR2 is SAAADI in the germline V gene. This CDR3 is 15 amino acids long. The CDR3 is CASSASSATNEKLFF. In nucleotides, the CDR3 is TGCGCCAGCAGTGCGTCTAGCGCAACTAATGAAAAACTGTTTTTT.

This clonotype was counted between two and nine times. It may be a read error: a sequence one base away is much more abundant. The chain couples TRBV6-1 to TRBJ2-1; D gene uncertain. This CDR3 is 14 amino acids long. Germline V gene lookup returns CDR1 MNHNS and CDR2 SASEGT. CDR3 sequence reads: CATKLDGTYNEQLF. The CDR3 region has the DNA TGTGCCACTAAACTGGACGGTACCTACAATGAGCAGCTCTTC.

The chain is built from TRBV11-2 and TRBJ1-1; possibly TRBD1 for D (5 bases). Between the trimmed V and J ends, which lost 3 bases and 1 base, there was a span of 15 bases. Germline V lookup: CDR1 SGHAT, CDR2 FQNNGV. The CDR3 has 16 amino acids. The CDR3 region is CASSFSRGRSNTEAFF. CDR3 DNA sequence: TGTGCCAGCAGCTTTTCCCGGGGACGATCGAACACTGAAGCTTTCTTT.

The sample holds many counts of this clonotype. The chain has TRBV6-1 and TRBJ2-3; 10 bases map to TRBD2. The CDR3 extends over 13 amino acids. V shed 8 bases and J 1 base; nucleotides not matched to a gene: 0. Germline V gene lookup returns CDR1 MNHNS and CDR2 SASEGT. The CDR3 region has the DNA TGTGCCAGCGGACTAGCGGGCACAGATACGCAGTATTTT. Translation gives CASGLAGTDTQYF.

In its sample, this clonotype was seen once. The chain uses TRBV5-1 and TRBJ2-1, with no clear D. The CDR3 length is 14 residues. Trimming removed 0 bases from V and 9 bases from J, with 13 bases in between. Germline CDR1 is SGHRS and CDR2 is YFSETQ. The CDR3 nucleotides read TGCGCCAGCAGCTTGGAGTCTGCTTTGGCTGAGCAGTTCTTC. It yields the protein CASSLESALAEQFF. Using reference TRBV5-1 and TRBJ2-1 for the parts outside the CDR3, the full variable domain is KAGVTQTPRYLIKTRGQQVTLSCSPISGHRSVSWYQQTPGQGLQFLFEYFSETQRNKGNFPGRFSGRQFSNSRSEMNVSTLELGDSALYLCASSLESALAEQFFGPGTRLTVL.

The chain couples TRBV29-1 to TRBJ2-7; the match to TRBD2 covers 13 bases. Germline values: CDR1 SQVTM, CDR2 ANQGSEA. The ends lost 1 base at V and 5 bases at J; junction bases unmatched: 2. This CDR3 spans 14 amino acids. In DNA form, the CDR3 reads TGCAGCGTTGAAGTAGGACTAGCGGGAGACGAGCAGTACTTC. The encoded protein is CSVEVGLAGDEQYF.

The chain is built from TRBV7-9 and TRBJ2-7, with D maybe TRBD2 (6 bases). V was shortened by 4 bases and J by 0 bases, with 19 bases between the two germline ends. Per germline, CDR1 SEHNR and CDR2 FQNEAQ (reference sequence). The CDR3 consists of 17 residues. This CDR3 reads CASSYMGGRGNSYEQYF. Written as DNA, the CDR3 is TGTGCCAGCAGCTACATGGGGGGTCGCGGGAACTCCTACGAGCAGTACTTC.

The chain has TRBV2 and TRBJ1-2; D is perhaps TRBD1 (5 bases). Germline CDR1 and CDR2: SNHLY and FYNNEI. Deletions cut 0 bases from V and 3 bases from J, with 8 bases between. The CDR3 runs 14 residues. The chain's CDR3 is CASSEARAHYGYTF. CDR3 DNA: TGTGCCAGCAGTGAAGCCAGGGCCCACTATGGCTACACCTTC.

The CDR3 loop is CASSLDAYNEQFF. The CDR3 DNA is TGTGCCAGCAGCTTGGACGCCTACAATGAGCAGTTCTTC. The rearrangement uses TRBV7-9 and TRBJ2-1; D uncertain. The CDR3 has 13 amino acids. The germline V gene has CDR1 SEHNR and CDR2 FQNEAQ (reference sequence). The V end was cut by 3 bases, the J end by 2 bases, with 5 bases between. Based on the CDR3 plus reference TRBV7-9 and TRBJ2-1, the full variable domain is DTGVSQNPRHKITKRGQNVTFRCDPISEHNRLYWYRQTLGQGPEFLTYFQNEAQLEKSRLLSDRFSAERPKGSFSTLEIQRTEQGDSAMYLCASSLDAYNEQFFGPGTRLTVL.

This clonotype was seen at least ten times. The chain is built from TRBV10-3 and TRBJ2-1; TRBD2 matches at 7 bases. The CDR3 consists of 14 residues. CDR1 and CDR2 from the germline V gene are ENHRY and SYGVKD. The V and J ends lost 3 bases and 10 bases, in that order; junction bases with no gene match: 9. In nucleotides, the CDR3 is TGTGCCATCAGTGACGTCCGCGGGAGCGGGGAGCAGTTCTTC. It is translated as CAISDVRGSGEQFF.

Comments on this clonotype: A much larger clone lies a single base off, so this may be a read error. For the CDR3, the DNA is TGTGCCAGCAGTTTTGGGGCAGTCTTCTATGGCTACACCTTC. This codes for CASSFGAVFYGYTF. The V gene is TRBV28, the J gene TRBJ1-2; D is perhaps TRBD1 (5 bases). The CDR3 covers 14 residues. The germline CDR1 and CDR2 sequences are MDHEN and SYDVKM. Trimming left V 3 bases short and J 4 bases short, with 12 bases between.

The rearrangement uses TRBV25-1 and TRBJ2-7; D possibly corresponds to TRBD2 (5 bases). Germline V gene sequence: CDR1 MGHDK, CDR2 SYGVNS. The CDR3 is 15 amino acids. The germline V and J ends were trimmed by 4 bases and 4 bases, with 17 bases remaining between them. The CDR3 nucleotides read TGTGCCAGCAGTGTTCGGGGTAACCCTAGGTACGAGCAGTACTTC. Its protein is CASSVRGNPRYEQYF.

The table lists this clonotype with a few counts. This chain's CDR3 is CASSLGGQGRVEQYF. As DNA, the CDR3 is TGTGCCAGCAGCTTAGGGGGCCAGGGTCGGGTCGAGCAGTACTTC. The chain has TRBV7-9 and TRBJ2-7; maybe TRBD1 (5 bases). Per germline, CDR1 SEHNR and CDR2 FQNEAQ (reference sequence). V lost 1 base and J 6 bases, leaving 16 bases between the germline ends. The CDR3 is 15 amino acids.

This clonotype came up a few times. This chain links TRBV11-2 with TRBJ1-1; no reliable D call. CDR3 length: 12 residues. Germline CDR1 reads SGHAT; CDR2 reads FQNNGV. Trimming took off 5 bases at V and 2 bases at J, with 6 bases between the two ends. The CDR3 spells CASSPVNTEAFF. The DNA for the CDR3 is TGTGCCAGCAGCCCCGTAAACACTGAAGCTTTCTTT.

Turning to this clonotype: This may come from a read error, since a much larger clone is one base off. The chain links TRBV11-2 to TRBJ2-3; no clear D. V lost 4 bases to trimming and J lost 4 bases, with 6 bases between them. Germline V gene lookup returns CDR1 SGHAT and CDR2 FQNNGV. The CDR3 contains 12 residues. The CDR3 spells CASSSNSDTQYF. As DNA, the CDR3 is TGTGCCAGCAGCTCTAACTCAGATACGCAGTATTTT.

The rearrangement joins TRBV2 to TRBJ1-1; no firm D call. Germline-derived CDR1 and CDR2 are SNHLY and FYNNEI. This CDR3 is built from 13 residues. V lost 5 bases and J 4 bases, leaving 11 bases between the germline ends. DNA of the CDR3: TGTGCCAGCAGTAGGCAGATGAGCACTGAAGCTTTCTTT. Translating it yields CASSRQMSTEAFF.

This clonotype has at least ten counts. The CDR3 reads CASSPTVAGAPDTQYF. DNA for the CDR3: TGTGCCAGCAGCCCTACGGTAGCGGGAGCCCCAGATACGCAGTATTTT. This sequence joins TRBV7-9 and TRBJ2-3, with 9 positions matching TRBD2. CDR3 size: 16 residues. V lost 5 bases and J lost 4; bases outside the gene matches: 10. CDR1 and CDR2 from the germline V gene are SEHNR and FQNEAQ (reference sequence).

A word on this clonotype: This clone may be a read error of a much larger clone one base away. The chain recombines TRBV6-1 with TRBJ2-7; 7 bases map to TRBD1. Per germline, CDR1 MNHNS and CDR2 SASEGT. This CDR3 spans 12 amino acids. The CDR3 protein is CAIGDSEYEQHF. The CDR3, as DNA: TGTGCCATCGGGGACAGCGAATACGAGCAGCACTTC.

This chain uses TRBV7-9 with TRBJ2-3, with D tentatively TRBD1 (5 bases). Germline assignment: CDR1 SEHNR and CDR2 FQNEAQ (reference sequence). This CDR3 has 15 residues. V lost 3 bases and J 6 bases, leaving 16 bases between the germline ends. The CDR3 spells CASSFKRGPADTQYF. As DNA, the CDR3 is TGTGCCAGCAGCTTTAAAAGGGGCCCGGCCGATACGCAGTATTTT.

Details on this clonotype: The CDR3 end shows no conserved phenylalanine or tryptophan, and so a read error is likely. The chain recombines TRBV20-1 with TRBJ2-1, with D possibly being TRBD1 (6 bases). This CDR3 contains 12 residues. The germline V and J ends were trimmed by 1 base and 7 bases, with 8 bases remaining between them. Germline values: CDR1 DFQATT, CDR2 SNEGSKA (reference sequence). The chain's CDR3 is CSARARGNEQFS. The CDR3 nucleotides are TGCAGTGCTAGAGCCAGGGGAAATGAGCAGTTCTCC.

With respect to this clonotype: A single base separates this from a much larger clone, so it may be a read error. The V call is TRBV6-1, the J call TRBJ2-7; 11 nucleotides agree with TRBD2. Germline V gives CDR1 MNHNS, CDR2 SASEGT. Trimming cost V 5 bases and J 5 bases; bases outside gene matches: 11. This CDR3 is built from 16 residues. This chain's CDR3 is CASSTSKLAGGHEQYF. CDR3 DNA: TGTGCCAGCAGTACGAGTAAGCTAGCGGGAGGCCACGAGCAGTACTTC.

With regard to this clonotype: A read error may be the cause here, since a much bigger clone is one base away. CDR3 in amino acids: CSARDARISSYNEQFF. CDR3 in DNA: TGCAGTGCTAGAGATGCGCGGATAAGCTCCTACAATGAGCAGTTCTTC. This chain connects TRBV20-1 to TRBJ2-1; D uncertain. This CDR3 comprises 16 residues. V lost 0 bases and J 0 bases, leaving 12 bases between the germline ends. Germline assignment: CDR1 DFQATT and CDR2 SNEGSKA (reference sequence).

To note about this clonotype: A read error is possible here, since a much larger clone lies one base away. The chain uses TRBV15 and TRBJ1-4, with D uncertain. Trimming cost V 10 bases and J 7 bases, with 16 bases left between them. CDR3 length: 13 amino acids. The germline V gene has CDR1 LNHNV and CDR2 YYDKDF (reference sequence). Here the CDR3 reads CANKASGSEKLFF. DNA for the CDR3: TGTGCCAACAAGGCGTCCGGCTCTGAAAAACTGTTTTTT.

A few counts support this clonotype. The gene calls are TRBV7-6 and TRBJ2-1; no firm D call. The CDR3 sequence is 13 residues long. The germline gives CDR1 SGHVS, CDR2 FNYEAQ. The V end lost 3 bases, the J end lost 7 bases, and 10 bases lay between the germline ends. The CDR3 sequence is CASSFGQGNEQFF. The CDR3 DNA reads TGTGCCAGCAGCTTCGGTCAAGGGAATGAGCAGTTCTTC.

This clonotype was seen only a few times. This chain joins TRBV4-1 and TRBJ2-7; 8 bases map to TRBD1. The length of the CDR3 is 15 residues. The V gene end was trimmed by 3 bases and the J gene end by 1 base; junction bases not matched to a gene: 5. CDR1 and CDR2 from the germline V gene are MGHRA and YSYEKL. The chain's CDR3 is CASSQPGQASYEQYF. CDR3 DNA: TGCGCCAGCAGCCAGCCGGGACAGGCGTCCTACGAGCAGTACTTC.

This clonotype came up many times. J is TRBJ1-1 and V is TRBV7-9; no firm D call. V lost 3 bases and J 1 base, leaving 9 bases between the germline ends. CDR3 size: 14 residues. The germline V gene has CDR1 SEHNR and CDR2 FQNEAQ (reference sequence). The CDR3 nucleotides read TGTGCCAGCAGCTTGTCCGGTTGGAACACTGAAGCTTTCTTT. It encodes CASSLSGWNTEAFF.

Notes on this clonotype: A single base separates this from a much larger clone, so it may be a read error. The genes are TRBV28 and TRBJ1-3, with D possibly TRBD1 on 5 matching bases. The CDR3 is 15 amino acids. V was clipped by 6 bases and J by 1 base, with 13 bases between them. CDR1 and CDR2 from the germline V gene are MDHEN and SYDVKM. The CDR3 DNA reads TGTGCCAGCAGCACGGCCGGGGGGTCTGGAAACACCATATATTTT. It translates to CASSTAGGSGNTIYF.

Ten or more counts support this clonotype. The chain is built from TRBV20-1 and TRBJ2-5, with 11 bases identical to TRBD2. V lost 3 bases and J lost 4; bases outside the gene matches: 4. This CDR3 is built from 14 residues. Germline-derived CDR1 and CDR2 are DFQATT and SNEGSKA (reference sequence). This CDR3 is CSARELAGVETQYF. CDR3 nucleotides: TGCAGTGCTAGGGAACTAGCGGGAGTAGAGACCCAGTACTTC.

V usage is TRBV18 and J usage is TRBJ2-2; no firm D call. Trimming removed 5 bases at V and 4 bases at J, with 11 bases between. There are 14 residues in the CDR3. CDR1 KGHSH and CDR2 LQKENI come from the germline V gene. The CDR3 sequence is CASSFKPGTGELFF. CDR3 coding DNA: TGTGCCAGCTCATTTAAACCGGGCACCGGGGAGCTGTTTTTT.